What follows is one TCR beta chain and its context. The sample holds other DNA sequences that translate to the same CDR3. The data are from a study of blood T cell repertoires in COVID-19. Per the original data handling: Using reference gene primer amplification, nucleated cell counts were estimated. Data came from immunoSEQ multiplex PCR; TCRdb stores just in-frame clones and leaves some out. V and J calls and clone size are given by that table; D and trimming were obtained from the DNA. The data contain 130,000 to 150,000 clones, approximately 81% of them singletons. Germline values: CDR1 MDHEN, CDR2 SYDVKM. This CDR3 contains 14 residues. The germline V and J ends were trimmed by 2 bases and 1 base, with 8 bases remaining between them.

This clonotype originated in a human donor in a cohort sampled during active COVID-19. Sequenced sample: peripheral blood. The chain carries TRBV28 and TRBJ1-1; a possible D gene is TRBD1 (6 bases). The CDR3: CASSLLRGNTEAFF. CDR3 nucleotides: TGTGCCAGCAGTTTACTCAGGGGGAACACTGAAGCTTTCTTT.